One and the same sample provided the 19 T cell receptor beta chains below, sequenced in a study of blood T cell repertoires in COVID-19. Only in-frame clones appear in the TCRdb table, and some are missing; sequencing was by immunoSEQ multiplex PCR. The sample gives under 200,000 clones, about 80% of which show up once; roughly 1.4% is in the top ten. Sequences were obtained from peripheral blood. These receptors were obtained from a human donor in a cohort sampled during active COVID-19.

This CDR3 is CASSSSGVQGSPLHF. CDR3 nucleotides: TGTGCCAGCAGCTCCTCCGGGGTTCAAGGATCACCCCTCCACTTT. The rearrangement links TRBV7-2 to TRBJ1-6, with no clear D. Trimming cost V 4 bases and J 10 bases, with 17 bases left between them. The CDR3 runs 15 residues. Germline values: CDR1 SGHTA, CDR2 FQGNSA. The complete variable domain, with remaining parts taken from reference TRBV7-2 and TRBJ1-6, reads GAGVSQSPSNKVTEKGKDVELRCDPISGHTALYWYRQSLGQGLEFLIYFQGNSAPDKSGLPSDRFSAERTGGSVSTLTIQRTQQEDSAVYLCASSSSGVQGSPLHFGNGTRLTVT.

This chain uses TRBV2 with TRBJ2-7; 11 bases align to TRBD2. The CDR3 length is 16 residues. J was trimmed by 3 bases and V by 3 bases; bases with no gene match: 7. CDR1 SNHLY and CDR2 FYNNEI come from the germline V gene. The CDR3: CASSERGLAGVYEQYF. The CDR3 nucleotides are TGTGCCAGCAGTGAGCGAGGACTAGCGGGTGTCTACGAGCAGTACTTC.

CDR3 sequence: CASSQTGEGSPLHF. In nucleotides, the CDR3 is TGCGCCAGCAGCCAGACAGGGGAGGGTTCACCCCTCCACTTT. The chain recombines TRBV5-1 with TRBJ1-6, with TRBD1 matching over 8 bases. After removal of 4 bases from V and 9 bases from J, the junction contained 6 bases not matched to a gene. The CDR3 covers 14 residues. The germline V gene encodes CDR1 SGHRS and CDR2 YFSETQ.

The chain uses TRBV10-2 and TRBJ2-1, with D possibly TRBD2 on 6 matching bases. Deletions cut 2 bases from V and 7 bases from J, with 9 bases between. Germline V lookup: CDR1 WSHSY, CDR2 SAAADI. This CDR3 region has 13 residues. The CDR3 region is CASSEPSVNEQFF. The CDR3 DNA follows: TGCGCCAGCAGTGAGCCTAGCGTTAATGAGCAGTTCTTC.

Written as DNA, the CDR3 is TGTGCCAGCAGTTACTGGTCAGGGGCGAAAGACGAGCAGTACTTC. Encoded protein: CASSYWSGAKDEQYF. The chain has TRBV6-2 or TRBV6-3 and TRBJ2-7; D may be TRBD1 (6 bases). V lost 1 base and J lost 5, with 15 bases in between. The CDR3 is 15 amino acids. The germline gives CDR1 MNHEY, CDR2 SVGEGT.

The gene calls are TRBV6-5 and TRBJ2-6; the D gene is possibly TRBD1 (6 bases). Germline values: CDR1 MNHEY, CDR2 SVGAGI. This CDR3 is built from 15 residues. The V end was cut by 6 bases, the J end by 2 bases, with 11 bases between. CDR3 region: CASSLNRAGANVLTF. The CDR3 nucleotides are TGTGCCAGCAGCCTCAACAGGGCTGGGGCCAACGTCCTGACTTTC.

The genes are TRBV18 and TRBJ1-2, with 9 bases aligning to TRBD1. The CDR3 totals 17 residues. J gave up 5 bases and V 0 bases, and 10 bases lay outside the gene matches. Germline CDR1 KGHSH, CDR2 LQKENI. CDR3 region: CASSPPYRGLTGYGYTF. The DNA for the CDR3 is TGTGCCAGCTCACCACCTTACAGGGGGCTGACCGGGTATGGCTACACCTTC.

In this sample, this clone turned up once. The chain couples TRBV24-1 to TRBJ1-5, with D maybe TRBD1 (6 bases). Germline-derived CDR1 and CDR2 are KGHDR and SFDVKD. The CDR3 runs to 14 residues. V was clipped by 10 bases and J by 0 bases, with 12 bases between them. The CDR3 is CATGTPNSNQPQHF. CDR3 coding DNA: TGTGCCACGGGGACACCGAATAGCAATCAGCCCCAGCATTTT.

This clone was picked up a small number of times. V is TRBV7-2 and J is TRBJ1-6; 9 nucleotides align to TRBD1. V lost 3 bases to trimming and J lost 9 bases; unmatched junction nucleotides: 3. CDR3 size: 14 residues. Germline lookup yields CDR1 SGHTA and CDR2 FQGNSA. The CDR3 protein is CASSFRDRASPLHF. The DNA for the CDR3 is TGTGCCAGCAGCTTCCGGGACAGGGCTTCACCCCTCCACTTT.

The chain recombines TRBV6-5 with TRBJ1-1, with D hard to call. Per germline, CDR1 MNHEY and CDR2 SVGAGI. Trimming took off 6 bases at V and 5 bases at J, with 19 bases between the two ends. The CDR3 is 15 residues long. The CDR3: CASRSRLAGDTEAFF. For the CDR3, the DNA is TGTGCCAGCAGGTCCCGTTTGGCGGGAGATACTGAAGCTTTCTTT.

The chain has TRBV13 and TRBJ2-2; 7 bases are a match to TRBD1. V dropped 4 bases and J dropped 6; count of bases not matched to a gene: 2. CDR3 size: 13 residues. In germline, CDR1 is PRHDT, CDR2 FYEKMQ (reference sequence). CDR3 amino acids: CASSSQGAGELFF. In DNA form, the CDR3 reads TGTGCCAGCAGCTCTCAGGGGGCCGGGGAGCTGTTTTTT.

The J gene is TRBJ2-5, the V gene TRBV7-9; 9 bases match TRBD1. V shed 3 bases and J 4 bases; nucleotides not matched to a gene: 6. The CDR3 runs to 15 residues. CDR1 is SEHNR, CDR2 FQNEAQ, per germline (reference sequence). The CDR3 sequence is CASSLGQGVGETQYF. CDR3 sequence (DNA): TGTGCCAGCAGCTTGGGACAGGGAGTAGGAGAGACCCAGTACTTC.

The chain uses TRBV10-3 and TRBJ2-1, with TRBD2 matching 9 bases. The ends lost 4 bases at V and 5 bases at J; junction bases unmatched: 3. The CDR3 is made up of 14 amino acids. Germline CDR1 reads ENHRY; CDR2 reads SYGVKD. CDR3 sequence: CAISASGTNNEQFF. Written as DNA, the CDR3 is TGTGCCATCAGTGCTAGCGGGACCAACAATGAGCAGTTCTTC.

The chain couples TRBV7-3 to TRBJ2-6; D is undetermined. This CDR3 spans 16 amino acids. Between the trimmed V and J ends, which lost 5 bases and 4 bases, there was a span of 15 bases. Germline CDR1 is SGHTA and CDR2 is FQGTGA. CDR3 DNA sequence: TGTGCCAGCAGCCCCGGTTCAAGTACCGGGGCCAACGTCCTGACTTTC. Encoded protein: CASSPGSSTGANVLTF.

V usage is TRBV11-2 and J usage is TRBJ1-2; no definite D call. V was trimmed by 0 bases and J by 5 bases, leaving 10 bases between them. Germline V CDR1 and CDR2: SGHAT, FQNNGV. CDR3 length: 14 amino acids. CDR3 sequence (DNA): TGTGCCAGCAGCTTAGAGAAGTACCGGTATGGCTACACCTTC. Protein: CASSLEKYRYGYTF.

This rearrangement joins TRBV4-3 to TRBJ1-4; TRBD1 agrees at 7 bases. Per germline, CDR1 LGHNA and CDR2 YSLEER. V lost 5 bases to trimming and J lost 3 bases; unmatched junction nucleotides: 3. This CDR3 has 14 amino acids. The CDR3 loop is CASSRGLANEKLFF. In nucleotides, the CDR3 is TGCGCCAGCAGCAGGGGGCTAGCTAATGAAAAACTGTTTTTT.

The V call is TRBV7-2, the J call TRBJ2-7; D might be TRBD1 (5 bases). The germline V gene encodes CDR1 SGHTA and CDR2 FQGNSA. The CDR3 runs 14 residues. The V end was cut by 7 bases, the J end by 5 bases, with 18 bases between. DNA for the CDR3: TGTGCCAGCACTCCCAGGCAGGGCATCCACGAGCAGTACTTC. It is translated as CASTPRQGIHEQYF.

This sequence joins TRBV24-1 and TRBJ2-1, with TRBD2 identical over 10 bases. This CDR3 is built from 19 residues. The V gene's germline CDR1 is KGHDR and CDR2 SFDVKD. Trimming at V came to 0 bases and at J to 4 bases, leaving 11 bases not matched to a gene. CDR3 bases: TGTGCCACCAGTGATTTGCCTCTCGAGCGGGAGGGTCCTTACAATGAGCAGTTCTTC. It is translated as CATSDLPLEREGPYNEQFF.

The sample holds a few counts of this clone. The CDR3 DNA reads as TGTGCCAGCAGTGACAACAGGGGGTACCCTGAAGCTTTCTTT. It specifies CASSDNRGYPEAFF. The chain has TRBV6-4 and TRBJ1-1, with 8 bases fitting TRBD1. Germline V gene lookup returns CDR1 MRHNA and CDR2 SNTAGT. The V segment lost 2 bases and the J segment 6 bases; nucleotides outside the gene matches: 5. The CDR3 has 14 residues.